This TCR beta chain is from a study of tumor-infiltrating lymphocytes in primary liver carcinoma. Constant-region priming of approximately 0.55 ug total RNA yielded TCR beta cDNA. Three rounds of nested multiplex PCR with slightly modified ARM-PCR produced TCR beta libraries. Two initial PCR rounds of about 9 cycles each paired TRBV1-TRBV30 forward primers with a C-beta reverse primer. Via MiXCR, TCRdb re-called the multiplex PCR reads, giving one row per CDR3 protein. The table lists 100,000 or so distinct CDR3 sequences, roughly four fifths of them singletons, with roughly a fifth in the top ten. Co-extraction of both nucleic acids (RNA and DNA) used about 20-33 mg of unsorted bulk tissue. As concerns this clonotype: One end of the junction fails to match germline, which may point to a read error.

CDR1 MDHEN and CDR2 SYDVKM come from the germline V gene. The CDR3 is made up of 13 amino acids. The source material was liver tumor tissue from sampling region 3. Subset reported: tumor region T3, left-lateral pole. This sequence was found in a man in his forties or fifties with primary liver carcinoma and hepatitis B virus infection. The rearrangement joins TRBV28 to TRBJ2-7; 7 nucleotides agree with TRBD1. In nucleotides, the CDR3 is TGTGCCAACAGTTTACAGGGGCCCGCGGGGCAGTACTTC. The encoded protein is CANSLQGPAGQYF.